This TCR beta chain was found in a study of vaccination and CD4 T cells after COVID-19. General observations from the study: Among convalescent patients, a median roughly 88% of reactive clones emerged only after vaccination.

The treatment was: approximately 11-day PBMC culture with coronavirus spike peptide pools or control peptides (ViraFEST assay). According to the study, CD4+ T cells from the unexposed donor were gathered ahead of the COVID-19 pandemic (2011-2018). The cultures had half their medium swapped for fresh IL-2 medium on days 3 and 7. Negative selection enriched CD4+ T cells from cultures at less than 11 days. Germline CDR1 DFQATT, CDR2 SNEGSKA (reference sequence). This CDR3 is built from 15 residues. The junction had 8 bases not matched to a gene; V was cut back by 2 bases and J by 7 bases. The study sequenced cultured CD4+ T cell DNA using the Oncomine TCR Beta short-read assay. A single record per CDR3 protein comes from TCRdb applying MiXCR to the PCR reads. The data hold about 5,000 distinct CDR3 sequences, with less than 65% observed a single time. Details on this clonotype: What it binds is unknown.

The sequencing input was CD4+ T cells from blood, cultured in vitro. This clonotype was obtained from a human donor in good health. The rearrangement joins TRBV20-1 to TRBJ2-2; 9 bases match TRBD2. DNA for the CDR3: TGCAGTGCTAGACCACCGGGACTAGCTAACGGGGAGCTGTTTTTT. Encoded protein: CSARPPGLANGELFF.